Described below is a single T cell receptor (beta chain) sequence and its context. Sequencing was performed with immunoSEQ multiplex PCR; in TCRdb, only in-frame clones are kept and a portion is missing. Of 95,000 or so clones in the sample, roughly 96% were seen once. This specimen comes from a study of technical replicates of blood from a handful of donors. V gave up 8 bases and J gave up 2 bases; unmatched junction bases: 6. The length of the CDR3 is 14 residues. Germline lookup yields CDR1 MNHNY and CDR2 SVGAGI (reference sequence). This receptor was obtained from a human donor in good health. The sample consisted of T cells isolated from PBMCs. This chain joins TRBV6-6 and TRBJ2-5, with 9 bases matching TRBD1. CDR3 region: CASGGTGYQETQYF. Written as DNA, the CDR3 is TGTGCCAGCGGGGGGACAGGGTATCAAGAGACCCAGTACTTC.